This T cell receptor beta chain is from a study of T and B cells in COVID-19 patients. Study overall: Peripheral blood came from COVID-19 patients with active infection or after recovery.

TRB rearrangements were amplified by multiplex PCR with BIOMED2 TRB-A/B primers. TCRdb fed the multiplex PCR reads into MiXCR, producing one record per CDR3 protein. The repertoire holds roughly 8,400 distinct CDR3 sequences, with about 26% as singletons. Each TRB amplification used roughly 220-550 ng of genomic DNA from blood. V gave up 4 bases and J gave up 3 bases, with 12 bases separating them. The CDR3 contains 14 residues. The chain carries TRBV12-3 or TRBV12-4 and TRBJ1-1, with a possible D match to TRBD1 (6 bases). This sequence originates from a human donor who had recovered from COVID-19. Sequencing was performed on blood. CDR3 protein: CASSSGGAHTEAFF. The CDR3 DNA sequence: TGTGCCAGCAGTTCCGGGGGGGCACACACTGAAGCTTTCTTT.